This TCR beta chain was obtained from a study of cytomegalovirus exposure and HLA in healthy donors. The primer mix had 60 Vbeta and 13 Jbeta primers. Assay: immunoSEQ multiplex PCR; the TCRdb copy retains only in-frame clones and omits some. The table records 80,000 to 100,000 clones, under 85% of them present only once. CDR3 length: 15 residues. Deletions cut 3 bases from V and 4 bases from J, with 13 bases between. CDR1 is SGHVS and CDR2 is FNYEAQ in the germline V gene. V gene TRBV7-6 combines with J gene TRBJ1-3; D is possibly TRBD1 (5 bases). The source material was PBMCs. This clonotype originated in a man aged 18 to 29 in good health and CMV-seropositive. CDR3 DNA: TGTGCCAGCAGCTTGGAAGCCCGGACAGGAAACACCATATATTTT. Residues: CASSLEARTGNTIYF.